This T cell receptor beta chain is from a study of cytotoxic CD8 clonotypes in ibrutinib-treated CLL. Overall study: The patient breakdown showed more than 9 relapsed/refractory and around 16 treatment-naive cases, with 17 IGHV unmutated.

This CDR3 region has 14 residues. Germline trimming cut 7 bases from V and 10 bases from J; bases unmatched to any gene: 8. The germline V gene encodes CDR1 SNHLY and CDR2 FYNNEI. Approximately 2 micrograms of genomic DNA (from cryopreserved PBMCs) were used for TCR beta libraries. Deep sequencing aimed at 1 in 200,000 to 1 in 1 million T cells' resolution. Some clones are missing from TCRdb's copy, which holds only in-frame ones; the method was immunoSEQ multiplex PCR. The repertoire holds around 200,000 clones, more than 65% seen once, with roughly 6.4% in the top ten. This chain links TRBV2 with TRBJ1-4; 11 bases fit TRBD1. The TCR originated in a human donor with chronic lymphocytic leukemia. The sample consisted of PBMCs, taken after 12 months of ibrutinib treatment. CDR3 in amino acids: CASNAGTGGGKLFF. The CDR3 DNA sequence: TGTGCCAGCAATGCCGGGACAGGGGGAGGAAAACTGTTTTTT.